The 24 T cell receptor beta chains given below trace back to one sample, sequenced in a study of T-cell memory formation after mild COVID-19. TCRdb ran MiXCR on the 5' RACE reads and lists one entry per CDR3 protein. The data show hundreds of thousands of distinct CDR3 sequences, roughly 21% seen once. The sequenced sample was PBMCs or a T cell subset sorted from them (not recorded which). The receptor set was obtained from an adult woman who had mild COVID-19 (a few samples of this study predate the infection). Cell type and time point are not known.

By share of the sample, this clonotype is medium-sized. The chain joins TRBV2 to TRBJ1-2; tentative D call: TRBD1 (5 bases). V was clipped by 7 bases and J by 4 bases, with 16 bases between them. Germline values: CDR1 SNHLY, CDR2 FYNNEI. The CDR3 is 14 amino acids. The CDR3 region is CASTMTASSYGYTF. In nucleotides, the CDR3 is TGTGCCAGCACCATGACAGCCTCGTCCTATGGCTACACCTTC.

This clonotype was observed many times. The chain uses TRBV4-3 and TRBJ2-2, with TRBD2 matching 13 bases. Trimming took 3 bases from V and 4 from J; bases not matched to a gene: 5. The CDR3 spans 17 residues. The germline gives CDR1 LGHNA, CDR2 YSLEER. Here the CDR3 DNA reads TGCGCCAGCAGCCAGGGGACTAGCGGGACGATCACCGGGGAGCTGTTTTTT. Amino acid sequence: CASSQGTSGTITGELFF.

This clonotype was observed a few times. The chain is built from TRBV18 and TRBJ2-7; TRBD2 matches at 9 bases. J was trimmed by 4 bases and V by 3 bases; bases with no gene match: 7. The V gene's germline CDR1 is KGHSH and CDR2 LQKENI. The CDR3 runs to 15 residues. The CDR3 loop reads CASSPSGRLGYEQYF. CDR3 coding DNA: TGTGCCAGCTCACCTAGCGGGAGATTGGGTTACGAGCAGTACTTC.

The chain is built from TRBV29-1 and TRBJ1-1; maybe TRBD1 (6 bases). The CDR3 spans 14 residues. The germline CDR1 and CDR2 sequences are SQVTM and ANQGSEA. V lost 6 bases to trimming and J lost 1 base, with 15 bases between them. This CDR3 is CSVELQGRNTEAFF. In DNA, the CDR3 is TGCAGCGTGGAACTACAGGGCCGGAACACTGAAGCTTTCTTT.

The chain combines TRBV23-1 with TRBJ1-1; unclear D gene. TRBV23-1 is given ORF status, its function remaining uncertain. With 7 bases removed from V and 1 base from J, the gap between germline ends came to 10 bases. The length of the CDR3 is 13 residues. The CDR3 DNA reads as TGCGCCAGCACCGCGGACCCGAACACTGAAGCTTTCTTT. This codes for CASTADPNTEAFF.

The genes are TRBV12-3 or TRBV12-4 and TRBJ2-1; 11 nucleotides align to TRBD2. V shed 3 bases, J shed 4 bases, and the junction held 5 bases outside the gene matches. The CDR3 has 16 amino acids. Here the CDR3 DNA reads TGTGCCAGCAGTTTCATCCTAGCGGGAGGATACAATGAGCAGTTCTTC. Its translation: CASSFILAGGYNEQFF.

This clonotype was seen only a few times. The chain uses TRBV12-3 or TRBV12-4 and TRBJ1-5; 7 bases line up with TRBD1. J lost 1 base, V lost 5 bases, and 2 bases had no gene match. The CDR3 sequence is 14 residues long. DNA for the CDR3: TGTGCCAGCAGTCGGGGACAGAGCAATCAGCCCCAGCATTTT. Translating gives CASSRGQSNQPQHF.

The chain couples TRBV19 to TRBJ1-2; no reliable D call. The V and J ends lost 1 base and 7 bases respectively, with 16 bases between them. Germline CDR1 reads LNHDA; CDR2 reads SQIVND (reference sequence). The CDR3 is 15 amino acids. The CDR3 loop reads CASSIGDLGWGGYTF. The CDR3 nucleotides read TGTGCCAGTAGTATAGGCGACCTTGGCTGGGGTGGCTACACCTTC.

The chain has TRBV6-2 or TRBV6-3 and TRBJ1-5; a weak D match, TRBD1 (6 bases). Trimming took off 5 bases at V and 6 bases at J, with 11 bases between the two ends. The CDR3 totals 13 residues. Per the germline V gene, CDR1 is MNHEY and CDR2 is SVGEGT. CDR3 DNA: TGTGCCAGCAGTGCCTGGGGGGCTCAGCCCCAGCATTTT. This gives the protein CASSAWGAQPQHF.

The chain carries TRBV7-2 and TRBJ2-7, with 11 positions matching TRBD2. The CDR3 sequence is 16 residues long. J was trimmed by 2 bases and V by 5 bases; bases with no gene match: 8. CDR1 and CDR2 from the germline V gene are SGHTA and FQGNSA. CDR3 nucleotides: TGTGCCAGCAGCACACGACTAGCGGGGAGAGCCTACGAGCAGTACTTC. Its translation: CASSTRLAGRAYEQYF.

CDR3 nucleotide sequence: TGCGCCAGCAGCTTGCTCGAGAACTTTAACACTGAAGCTTTCTTT. Translating it yields CASSLLENFNTEAFF. The chain is built from TRBV5-1 and TRBJ1-1; D remains ambiguous. Germline values: CDR1 SGHRS, CDR2 YFSETQ. The CDR3 loop spans 15 amino acids. The V end was cut by 1 base, the J end by 2 bases, with 12 bases between.

The chain joins TRBV29-1 to TRBJ1-2, with a weak D call TRBD1 (6 bases). Germline assignment: CDR1 SQVTM and CDR2 ANQGSEA. The CDR3 extends over 12 amino acids. Between the trimmed V and J ends, which lost 4 bases and 10 bases, there was a span of 16 bases. This CDR3 is CSVGSDGGLYTF. CDR3 in DNA: TGCAGCGTTGGTTCTGACGGGGGGCTCTACACCTTC.

This chain joins TRBV24-1 and TRBJ2-7; maybe TRBD1 (6 bases). Trimming left V 3 bases short and J 5 bases short, with 13 bases between. The CDR3 is made up of 14 amino acids. Looked up from germline, CDR1 is KGHDR and CDR2 is SFDVKD. This CDR3 reads CATSDPRGNDEQYF. The CDR3 coding sequence is TGTGCCACCAGTGATCCGAGGGGGAACGACGAGCAGTACTTC.

V is TRBV20-1 and J is TRBJ2-1, with D perhaps assigned TRBD1 or TRBD2 (5 bases each). CDR3 length equals 15 residues. V lost 5 bases and J 0 bases, leaving 14 bases between the germline ends. Germline CDR1 is DFQATT and CDR2 is SNEGSKA (reference sequence). CDR3 sequence: CSAPPGRSSYNEQFF. The CDR3 bases are TGCAGTGCTCCTCCGGGACGCAGCTCCTACAATGAGCAGTTCTTC.

The V and J genes are TRBV7-8 and TRBJ1-1; 8 bases are a match to TRBD1. The CDR3 contains 15 residues. Germline V gene data show CDR1 as SGHVS and CDR2 as FQNEAQ. V lost 5 bases, J lost 0 bases, and 5 bases stayed unmatched. The CDR3 region has the DNA TGTGCCAGCAGCCCTCAGGGGGCTATGAACACTGAAGCTTTCTTT. It specifies CASSPQGAMNTEAFF.

Only a few counts were recorded for this clonotype. This chain links TRBV4-3 with TRBJ2-5, with 7 bases identical to TRBD1. From germline, CDR1 is LGHNA and CDR2 YSLEER. V gave up 3 bases and J gave up 1 base; unmatched junction bases: 8. The CDR3 contains 16 residues. The CDR3 here is CASSQRQGDGQETQYF. In DNA form, the CDR3 reads TGCGCCAGCAGCCAGCGACAGGGAGACGGCCAAGAGACCCAGTACTTC.

The table lists this clonotype with a few counts. The chain recombines TRBV20-1 with TRBJ1-1; D is possibly TRBD1 (5 bases). The CDR3 has 12 amino acids. CDR1 DFQATT and CDR2 SNEGSKA come from the germline V gene (reference sequence). V lost 7 bases and J lost 3, with 12 bases in between. This CDR3 is CSVRDRHTEAFF. CDR3 DNA: TGCAGTGTGCGGGACCGCCACACTGAAGCTTTCTTT.

The V and J genes are TRBV7-6 and TRBJ2-7, with 7 bases identical to TRBD2. CDR1 and CDR2 from the germline V gene are SGHVS and FNYEAQ. V shed 5 bases and J 2 bases; nucleotides not matched to a gene: 9. The CDR3 has 15 residues. As DNA, the CDR3 is TGTGCCAGCAGCCAGTTCCGGGGGGTAACCTACGAGCAGTACTTC. Protein: CASSQFRGVTYEQYF.

This clonotype was observed a handful of times. This chain links TRBV7-9 with TRBJ2-1, with D unresolved. Germline lookup yields CDR1 SEHNR and CDR2 FQNEAQ (reference sequence). This CDR3 spans 17 amino acids. Trimming left V 5 bases short and J 5 bases short, with 22 bases between. The CDR3 nucleotides read TGTGCCAGCAGCCCGAAACCCTCCACAAGCCGGGACAATGAGCAGTTCTTC. Amino acid sequence: CASSPKPSTSRDNEQFF.

V is TRBV7-9 and J is TRBJ2-7; TRBD1 matches 7 bases. V lost 0 bases, J lost 6 bases, and 5 bases stayed unmatched. The CDR3 length is 14 residues. Looked up from germline, CDR1 is SEHNR and CDR2 is FQNEAQ (reference sequence). The CDR3 DNA sequence: TGTGCCAGCAGCTTAGCGGGACAGTCTAGCGAGCAGTACTTC. Translation gives CASSLAGQSSEQYF.

There are a few counts of this clonotype. In nucleotides, the CDR3 is TGCAGCGTTTACAATTTGGATGAGCAGTTCTTC. Its translation is CSVYNLDEQFF. This chain uses TRBV29-1 with TRBJ2-1, with unresolved D. V was trimmed by 5 bases and J by 8 bases, leaving 10 bases between them. The germline gives CDR1 SQVTM, CDR2 ANQGSEA. The CDR3 contains 11 residues.

This clonotype was counted between two and nine times. The rearrangement links TRBV7-3 to TRBJ2-4, with 12 bases fitting TRBD2. This CDR3 comprises 20 residues. Germline V lookup: CDR1 SGHTA, CDR2 FQGTGA. J was trimmed by 8 bases and V by 1 base; bases with no gene match: 18. CDR3 in amino acids: CASSLNSTTNGLAGMYIQYF. Here the CDR3 DNA reads TGTGCCAGCAGCTTAAACTCGACAACCAATGGACTAGCGGGAATGTACATTCAGTACTTC.

This clonotype was counted a few times. The rearrangement links TRBV12-3 or TRBV12-4 to TRBJ1-4, with D uncertain. The CDR3 length is 15 residues. Between the trimmed V and J ends, which lost 8 bases and 5 bases, there was a span of 18 bases. The CDR3 sequence: CASQTLGQWNEKLFF. In DNA, the CDR3 is TGTGCCAGCCAAACCCTTGGGCAGTGGAATGAAAAACTGTTTTTT.

This clonotype has only a few counts. The V call is TRBV21-1, the J call TRBJ2-5; the D call TRBD2 from the table was never checked on the DNA. TRBV21-1 counts as a pseudogene. The CDR3 runs to 15 residues. In DNA form, the CDR3 reads TGTGCCAGCTCTGTAGCGGGAAGACCCCAAGAGACCCAGTACTTC. Its translation is CASSVAGRPQETQYF.